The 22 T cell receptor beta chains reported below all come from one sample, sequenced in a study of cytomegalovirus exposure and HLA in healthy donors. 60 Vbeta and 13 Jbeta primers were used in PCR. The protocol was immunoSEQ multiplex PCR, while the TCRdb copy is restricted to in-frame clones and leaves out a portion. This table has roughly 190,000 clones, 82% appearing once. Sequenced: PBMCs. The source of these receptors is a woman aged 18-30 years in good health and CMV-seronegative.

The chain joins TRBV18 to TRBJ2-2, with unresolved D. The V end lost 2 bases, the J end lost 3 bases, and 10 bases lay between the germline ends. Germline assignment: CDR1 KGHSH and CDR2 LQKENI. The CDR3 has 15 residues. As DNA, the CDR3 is TGTGCCAGCTCACCAATCTTAGTTGACACCGGGGAGCTGTTTTTT. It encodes CASSPILVDTGELFF.

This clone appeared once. The CDR3 here is CASSRLNQPEEKLFF. CDR3 DNA sequence: TGTGCCAGCTCACGCTTGAACCAACCGGAGGAAAAACTGTTTTTT. This chain connects TRBV18 to TRBJ1-4; D remains unclear. Trimming took 4 bases from V and 8 from J, leaving 17 bases between them. Germline V gene lookup returns CDR1 KGHSH and CDR2 LQKENI. This CDR3 is 15 amino acids long.

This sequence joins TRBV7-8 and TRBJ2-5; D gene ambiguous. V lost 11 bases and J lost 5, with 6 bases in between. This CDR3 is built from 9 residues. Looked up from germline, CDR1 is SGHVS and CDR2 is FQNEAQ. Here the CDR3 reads CAAGETQYF. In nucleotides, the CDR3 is TGTGCCGCCGGGGAGACCCAGTACTTC. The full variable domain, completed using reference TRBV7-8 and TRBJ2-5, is GAGVSQSPRYKVAKRGQDVALRCDPISGHVSLFWYQQALGQGPEFLTYFQNEAQLDKSGLPSDRFFAERPEGSVSTLKIQRTQQEDSAVYLCAAGETQYFGPGTRLLVL.

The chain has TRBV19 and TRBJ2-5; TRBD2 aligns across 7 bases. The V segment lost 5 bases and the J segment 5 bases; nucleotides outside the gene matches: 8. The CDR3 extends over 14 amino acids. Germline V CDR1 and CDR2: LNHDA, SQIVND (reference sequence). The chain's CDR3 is CASSPRWEGETQYF. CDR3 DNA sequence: TGTGCCAGTAGTCCCAGGTGGGAGGGGGAGACCCAGTACTTC.

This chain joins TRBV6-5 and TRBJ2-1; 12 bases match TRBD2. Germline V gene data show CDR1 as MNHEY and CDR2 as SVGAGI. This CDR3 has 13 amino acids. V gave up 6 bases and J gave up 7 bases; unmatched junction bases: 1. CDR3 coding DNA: TGTGCCAGCAGCGGGACTAGCGGGAATGAGCAGTTCTTC. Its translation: CASSGTSGNEQFF.

CDR3 sequence (DNA): TGTGCCTGGAGTGTAGGGACATTCTATGGCTACACCTTC. Translating it yields CAWSVGTFYGYTF. This sequence joins TRBV30 and TRBJ1-2; D may be TRBD1 (6 bases). Trimming pared 0 bases from V and 4 bases from J, leaving 9 bases between. This CDR3 region has 13 residues. The germline V gene encodes CDR1 GTSNPN and CDR2 SVGIG (reference sequence).

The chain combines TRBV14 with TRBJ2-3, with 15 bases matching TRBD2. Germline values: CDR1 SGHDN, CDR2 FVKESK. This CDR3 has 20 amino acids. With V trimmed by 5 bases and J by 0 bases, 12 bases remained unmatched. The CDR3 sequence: CASSVRTSGGADFSTDTQYF. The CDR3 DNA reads TGTGCCAGCAGCGTACGGACTAGCGGGGGGGCGGATTTCAGCACAGATACGCAGTATTTT.

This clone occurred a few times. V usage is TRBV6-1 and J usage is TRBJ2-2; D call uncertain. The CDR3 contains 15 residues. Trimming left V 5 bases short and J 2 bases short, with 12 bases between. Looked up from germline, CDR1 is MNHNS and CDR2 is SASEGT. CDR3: CASSRSRVNTGELFF. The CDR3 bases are TGTGCCAGCAGTCGGTCTCGCGTTAACACCGGGGAGCTGTTTTTT.

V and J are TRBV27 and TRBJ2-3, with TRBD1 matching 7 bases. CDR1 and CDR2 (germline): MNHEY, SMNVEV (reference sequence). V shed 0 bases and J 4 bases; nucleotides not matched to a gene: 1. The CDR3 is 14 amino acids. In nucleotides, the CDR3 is TGTGCCAGCAGTTTATCGACAGGGTCAGATACGCAGTATTTT. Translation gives CASSLSTGSDTQYF.

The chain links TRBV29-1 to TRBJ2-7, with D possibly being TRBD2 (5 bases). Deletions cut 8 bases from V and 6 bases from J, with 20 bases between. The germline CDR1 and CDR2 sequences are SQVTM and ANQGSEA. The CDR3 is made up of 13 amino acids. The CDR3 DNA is TGCAGCATAATCCCCCCAGGCGGGTTCGAGCAGTACTTC. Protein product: CSIIPPGGFEQYF.

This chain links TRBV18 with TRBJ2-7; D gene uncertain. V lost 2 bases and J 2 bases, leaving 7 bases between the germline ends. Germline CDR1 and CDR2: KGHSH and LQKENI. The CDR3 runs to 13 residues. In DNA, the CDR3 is TGTGCCAGCTCACCAAATACAGCCTACGAGCAGTACTTC. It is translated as CASSPNTAYEQYF.

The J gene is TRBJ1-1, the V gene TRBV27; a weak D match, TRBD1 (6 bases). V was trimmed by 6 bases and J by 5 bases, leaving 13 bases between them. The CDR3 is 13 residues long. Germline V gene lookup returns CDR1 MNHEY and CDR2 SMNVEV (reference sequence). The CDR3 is CASSIQGGTEAFF. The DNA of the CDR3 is TGTGCCAGCAGCATACAGGGAGGGACTGAAGCTTTCTTT.

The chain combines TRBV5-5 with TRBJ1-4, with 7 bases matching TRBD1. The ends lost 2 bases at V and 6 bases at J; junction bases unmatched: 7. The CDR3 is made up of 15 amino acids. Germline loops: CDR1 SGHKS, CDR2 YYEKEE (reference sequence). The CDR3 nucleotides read TGTGCCAGCAGCTTTAGCTGGACAGGTGATGAAAAACTGTTTTTT. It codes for CASSFSWTGDEKLFF.

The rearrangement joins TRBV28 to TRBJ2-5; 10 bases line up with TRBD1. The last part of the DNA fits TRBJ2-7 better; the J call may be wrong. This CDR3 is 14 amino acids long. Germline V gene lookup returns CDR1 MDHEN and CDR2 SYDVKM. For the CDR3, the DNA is TGTGCCAGCAGTTTAGCGGGACAGGGGTACGAGCAGTACTTC. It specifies CASSLAGQGYEQYF.

In DNA form, the CDR3 reads TGTGCCAGCAAGAGCGGGGAGGTGTACGAGCAGTACTTC. This sequence encodes CASKSGEVYEQYF. The gene calls are TRBV28 and TRBJ2-5; 7 bases align to TRBD2. The J call may be in error: the DNA end matches TRBJ2-7 better. This CDR3 spans 13 amino acids. Germline assignment: CDR1 MDHEN and CDR2 SYDVKM.

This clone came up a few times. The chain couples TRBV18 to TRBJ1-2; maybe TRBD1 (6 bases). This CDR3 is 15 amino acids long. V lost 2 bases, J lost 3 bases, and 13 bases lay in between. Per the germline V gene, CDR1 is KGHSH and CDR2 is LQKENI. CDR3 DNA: TGTGCCAGCTCACCAAGCGGGGGGCAGCACTATGGCTACACCTTC. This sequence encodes CASSPSGGQHYGYTF.

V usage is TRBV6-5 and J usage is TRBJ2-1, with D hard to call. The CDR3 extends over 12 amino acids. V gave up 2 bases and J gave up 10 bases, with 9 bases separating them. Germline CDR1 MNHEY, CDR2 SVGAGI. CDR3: CASSYGLSEQFF. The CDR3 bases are TGTGCCAGCAGTTACGGTCTAAGCGAGCAGTTCTTC.

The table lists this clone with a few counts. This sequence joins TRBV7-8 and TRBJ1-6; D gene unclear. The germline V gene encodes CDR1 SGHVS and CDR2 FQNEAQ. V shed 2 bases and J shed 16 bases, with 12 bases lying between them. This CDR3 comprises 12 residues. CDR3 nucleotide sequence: TGTGCCAGCAGCTTAAGTCCCCGGGAACTCCACTTT. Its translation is CASSLSPRELHF.

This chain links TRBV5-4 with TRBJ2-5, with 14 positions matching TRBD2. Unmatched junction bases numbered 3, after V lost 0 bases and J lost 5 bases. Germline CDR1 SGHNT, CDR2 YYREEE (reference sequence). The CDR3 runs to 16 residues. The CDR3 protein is CASSLGGLAGEETQYF. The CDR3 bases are TGTGCCAGCAGCTTGGGGGGACTAGCGGGGGAGGAGACCCAGTACTTC.

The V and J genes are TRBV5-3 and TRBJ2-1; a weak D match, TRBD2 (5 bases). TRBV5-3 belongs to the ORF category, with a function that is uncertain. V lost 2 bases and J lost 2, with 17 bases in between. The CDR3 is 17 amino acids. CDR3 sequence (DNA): TGTGCCAGAAGCTTCTGGGCCCTAGCAGCAACCTACAATGAGCAGTTCTTC. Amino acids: CARSFWALAATYNEQFF.

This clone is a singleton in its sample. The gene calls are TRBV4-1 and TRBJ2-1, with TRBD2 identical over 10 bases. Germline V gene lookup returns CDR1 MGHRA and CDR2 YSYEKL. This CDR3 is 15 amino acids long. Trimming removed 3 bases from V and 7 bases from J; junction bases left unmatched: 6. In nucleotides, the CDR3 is TGCGCCAGCAGCCAGGAACTAGCGGGGAGGAATGAGCAGTTCTTC. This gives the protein CASSQELAGRNEQFF.

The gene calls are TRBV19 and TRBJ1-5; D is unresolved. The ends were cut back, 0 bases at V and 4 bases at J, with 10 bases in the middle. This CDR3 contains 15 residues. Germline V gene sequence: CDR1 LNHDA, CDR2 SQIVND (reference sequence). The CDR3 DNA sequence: TGTGCCAGTAGTATAGATCGGGCGGGGAATCAGCCCCAGCATTTT. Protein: CASSIDRAGNQPQHF.